This T cell receptor beta chain was sequenced in a study of T cell responses to AZD1222 COVID-19 vaccine. Study in general: Analysis merged second doses at about 4 or about 12 weeks. Overall study findings and caveats: Only after the peak T cell response were repertoires sampled. White British donors predominated, females outnumbered males, and clonal diversity was possibly underestimated. Across the whole spike, CD4 TCRs peaked at regions 160-218 and 743-854.

The CDR3 length is 19 residues. A remark on this clone: Its target is not known.

The protocol was immunoSEQ multiplex PCR, while the TCRdb copy is restricted to in-frame clones and leaves out a portion. The sample records roughly 140,000 clones, around 88% being singletons. Sequencing used peripheral blood, obtained on day 0 of AZD1222 vaccination. This receptor was obtained from an adult in good health. The rearrangement links TRBV21-1 to TRBJ2-1; the D call TRBD2 from the table was never checked on the DNA. TRBV21-1 is termed a pseudogene. CDR3 sequence (DNA): TGTGCCAGCAGCAAAGTTAGGCGCGGGGGGCCCTGCTCCTACAATGAGCAGTTCTTC. This encodes CASSKVRRGGPCSYNEQFF.